This T cell receptor beta chain was identified in a study of naive and memory T cell subsets (dated 2017 in TCRdb). For context, the study as a whole: An open-source, UMI-based TCR alpha and beta sequencing pipeline was applied to sorted naive and memory peripheral blood T cell subsets. RNA was DNase-treated and reverse transcribed with TCR constant-region primers, mostly using SuperScript III. IgG serology results and the functional CMV T cell responses were in complete agreement.

The full study reports these points: RNA-based TCR counts may be affected by expression changes linked to T cell activation and differentiation. TCR abundance followed a power law with an exponent that was different for naive and memory subsets but consistent across the three individuals. In both CD4 and CD8 cells, the Gini index increased while Shannon and inverse Simpson diversity decreased from naive through CM, EM and EMRA. No ground truth was available to validate the repertoire findings for the naive and memory subsets. Clonotypes were defined as single alpha or beta chain sequences, not paired alpha/beta receptors. After error correction, only a single occurrence was seen for over 95% of naive TCR sequences, so much steeper abundance distributions were produced than in memory subsets.

Library method: UMI-ligation and nested PCR. To cover both TRBC1 and TRBC2, the beta constant-region primer consisted of an equimolar mix of two oligonucleotides. Four rounds of PCR were used to amplify ligated cDNA, with nested alpha and beta constant-region primers being used together with the SP2 primer. A single-stranded oligonucleotide bearing the SP2 primer plus a 12-nucleotide UMI was ligated onto the 3' end of the cDNA by T4 RNA ligase 1. Incubation of the ligation reaction was carried out at 16 degrees C for about 19-25 hours. PCR2 was typically performed as a SYBR Green qPCR and was stopped at a predetermined threshold so that over-amplification was prevented. All purifications after the first were performed with Agencourt AMPure XP magnetic beads. Library quantification was done by Qubit, followed by a TapeStation check on which the main peak was expected at around 650 bp. Pooled libraries were sequenced on an Illumina MiSeq with v2 2x251 paired-end kits, typically giving about 0.9-2.1 million reads per sample. Each sample was pooled at 4 to 5 nM, and roughly 5-7% PhiX was included to help cluster recognition. The original pipeline was this. V and J genes were assigned to Demultiplexor-processed FASTQ reads by Decombinator through tag matching, with a single base-pair mismatch being allowed. Collapsinator relied on UMIs to fix sequencing errors as well as frequency errors caused by PCR heterogeneity. CDR3Translator translated TCRs and extracted CDR3s from the conserved cysteine to the FGXG phenylalanine, flagging non-productive sequences. Gini, Shannon entropy and inverse Simpson indices were calculated on repertoires subsampled to equal numbers of UMI-defined TCRs. Within the linear range, a power law was fitted by maximum likelihood to the distributions of clonotype abundance. Similar UMI counts, unique TCR numbers and clonal distributions were obtained with the pipeline and with MIGEC on one naive CD8 sample. A set of roughly 6,600 CMV-associated CDR3 sequences, compiled from VDJdb and a published dataset, was used to search the repertoires. TCRdb cleaned the public reads at Q25 with fastp, built clones with MiXCR and kept in-frame beta chains. Each entry merges the rows of one CDR3 protein and shows their most common DNA and genes. The V and J calls were not made by the authors but by TCRdb's processing. In this sample the table shows 100,000 to 150,000 distinct CDR3 sequences, around a third of which occur a single time. The ten top clones hold more than 0.8% of the sample.

CDR1 and CDR2 are drawn from the germline V gene: KGHDR, SFDVKD. The CDR3 goes from the cysteine to the phenylalanine over 14 residues. Only the CDR3 DNA is retained, 42 bases long and in frame from the first base. V ends up 5 bases short and J 3 bases short, with an unmatched junction base count of 3. From the second PCR step on, the TCR alpha and beta chain libraries were amplified in separate reactions. CMV status of each donor was established by measuring IFNgamma production from CD4+ T cells after fresh PBMCs were stimulated overnight with CMV viral lysate. Miltenyi beads were used first to positively select CD4 T cells, and CD8 T cells were then positively selected from the CD4-negative fraction. After staining for CD3, CD4, CD8, CD45RA, CD27 and a live/dead dye, cells were sorted on a BD Aria II into four subsets based on CD45RA and CD27. A few healthy volunteers provided blood, and each donor's sample was split into CD4 and CD8 T cells and then further divided into four differentiation subsets. About 110 ml of peripheral blood was collected from each donor, and PBMC were isolated from the blood using Ficoll-Paque PLUS density-gradient centrifugation. Sorted cells were lysed in RLT buffer, after which RNA was extracted using a Qiagen RNeasy kit and stored at -80 degrees C.

This clonotype came up many times. Its cognate antigen has yet to be identified. The sample holds no much larger clone one base away, and base qualities are not on file. This sequence originates from a human donor in good health. The specimen sequenced was central memory CD4+ T cells from blood. The cell subset or site label, read with the paper, signifies: central memory, CD45RA- CD27+. Here the chain combines TRBV24-1 and TRBJ2-1, and TRBD2 aligns with 7 junction nucleotides. The DNA sequence is given as TGTGCCACCAGTGGCGGGGGTGGCTACAATGAGCAGTTCTTC. Translated, this is CATSGGGGYNEQFF.